The present entry profiles one T cell receptor (beta chain) with its context. J was trimmed by 1 base and V by 3 bases; bases with no gene match: 2. Looked up from germline, CDR1 is SEHNR and CDR2 is FQNEAQ (reference sequence). The CDR3 covers 16 residues. This record comes from a study of blood T cell repertoires in COVID-19. Study-wide context: The United States, Italy and Spain provided the acute and convalescent COVID-19 samples.

Seattle participants joined during active infection and were tracked over time. Authors' analysis steps: How many nucleated cells were present was estimated from reference gene primer amplification. Produced via immunoSEQ multiplex PCR; TCRdb's table is partial and in-frame only. V and J calls plus clone size are reproduced from that table; the DNA served to infer D and trimming. Of roughly 75,000 clones listed, more than 70% are singletons. The sample taken for sequencing was peripheral blood. V gene TRBV7-9 combines with J gene TRBJ2-6; 8 nucleotides agree with TRBD1. The TCR sequence derives from a middle-aged man with COVID-19, enrolled during active disease. In DNA form, the CDR3 reads TGTGCCAGCAGCTTCACAGGGGGTTCTGGGGCCAACGTCCTGACTTTC. The encoded protein is CASSFTGGSGANVLTF.